This passage covers 19 T cell receptor beta chains from one sample sequenced in a study of glioma-infiltrating T cells. TCR alpha and beta CDR3 regions were amplified from RNA using iRepertoire nested multiplex PCR. A single record per CDR3 protein comes from TCRdb applying MiXCR to the multiplex PCR reads. The sample consists of roughly 200,000 distinct CDR3 sequences, over 30% of them appearing once. Source material: glioma tissue, nonneoplastic brain tissue, or PBMCs (not recorded which). The source is a human donor with low-grade glioma or glioblastoma, undergoing nonglioma brain surgery, or in good health (not recorded which).

This chain connects TRBV5-1 to TRBJ1-5, with 7 bases lining up with TRBD1. With 1 base clipped from V and 0 bases from J, the junction kept 13 bases outside the gene matches. Germline CDR1 reads SGHRS; CDR2 reads YFSETQ. The CDR3 extends over 19 amino acids. The CDR3 DNA sequence: TGCGCCAGCAGCTTGAATTCCCGGGACAGAAGTAATAGCAATCAGCCCCAGCATTTT. Protein: CASSLNSRDRSNSNQPQHF.

This rearrangement joins TRBV28 to TRBJ2-7; 8 bases agree with TRBD1. The CDR3 has 17 amino acids. V lost 5 bases to trimming and J lost 5 bases; unmatched junction nucleotides: 17. Germline lookup yields CDR1 MDHEN and CDR2 SYDVKM. As DNA, the CDR3 is TGTGCCAGCAGTACAAGCTACGGACAGGGAGAGTGGGACGAGCAGTACTTC. It is translated as CASSTSYGQGEWDEQYF. The whole variable domain, filled in from reference TRBV28 and TRBJ2-7, reads DVKVTQSSRYLVKRTGEKVFLECVQDMDHENMFWYRQDPGLGLRLIYFSYDVKMKEKGDIPEGYSVSREKKERFSLILESASTNQTSMYLCASSTSYGQGEWDEQYFGPGTRLTVT.

In this sample, this clonotype turned up a few times. V and J are TRBV12-3 or TRBV12-4 and TRBJ2-2; no clear D. Trimming left V 7 bases short and J 0 bases short, with 9 bases between. This CDR3 spans 14 amino acids. CDR3 amino acids: CASKAQSNTGELFF. The CDR3 DNA follows: TGTGCCAGCAAGGCACAGTCGAACACCGGGGAGCTGTTTTTT.

The chain uses TRBV7-9 and TRBJ2-5; D is perhaps TRBD1 or TRBD2 (6 bases each). Trimming left V 1 base short and J 11 bases short, with 20 bases between. There are 15 residues in the CDR3. The germline V gene encodes CDR1 SEHNR and CDR2 FQNEAQ (reference sequence). CDR3 DNA: TGTGCCAGCAGCTTAGTGGTCCGGGGGCCAAATGAGCAGTACTTC. It encodes CASSLVVRGPNEQYF.

This clonotype was observed many times. J is TRBJ1-2 and V is TRBV6-1, with D possibly matching TRBD1 (5 bases). The germline CDR1 and CDR2 sequences are MNHNS and SASEGT. The CDR3 has 13 amino acids. V dropped 8 bases and J dropped 2 bases, with 12 bases sitting between them. The DNA for the CDR3 is TGTGCCAGCTCCGGGCGGGGCAACTATGGCTACACCTTC. This translates into CASSGRGNYGYTF.

The chain employs TRBV3-1 and TRBJ2-2; D perhaps matches TRBD2 (6 bases). Germline CDR1 and CDR2: LGHDT and YNNKEL (reference sequence). This CDR3 has 15 residues. V was pared by 1 base and J by 1 base, with 7 bases between. The CDR3 loop reads CASSQGRGNTGELFF. CDR3 DNA sequence: TGTGCCAGCAGCCAAGGGCGGGGGAACACCGGGGAGCTGTTTTTT.

As concerns this clonotype: Possible read error: a much larger clone is one base away. The V gene is TRBV7-9, the J gene TRBJ2-3, with D hard to call. Germline-derived CDR1 and CDR2 are SEHNR and FQNEAQ (reference sequence). The CDR3 runs to 12 residues. The CDR3 DNA follows: TGTGCCAGCAGCTCTCTGAAGGATACGAAGTATTTT. This encodes CASSSLKDTKYF.

This clonotype was counted ten times or more. The chain links TRBV18 to TRBJ2-1, with D possibly matching TRBD1 (6 bases). With 4 bases removed from V and 0 bases from J, the gap between germline ends came to 19 bases. Germline-derived CDR1 and CDR2 are KGHSH and LQKENI. The CDR3 runs to 18 residues. Here the CDR3 DNA reads TGTGCCAGCTCACAAAGTTCAGGACAGTTTAGCTCCTACAATGAGCAGTTCTTC. Protein product: CASSQSSGQFSSYNEQFF.

This clonotype turned up a few times. The V gene is TRBV29-1, the J gene TRBJ2-4, with 8 bases identical to TRBD1. Germline V gives CDR1 SQVTM, CDR2 ANQGSEA. The CDR3 covers 14 residues. V gave up 3 bases and J gave up 6 bases; unmatched junction bases: 7. The DNA for the CDR3 is TGCAGCGTTGACGGACAGGGATCTGGAAACATTCAGTACTTC. The encoded protein is CSVDGQGSGNIQYF.

There are a few counts of this clonotype. The J gene is TRBJ1-1, the V gene TRBV4-1; D perhaps matches TRBD1 (6 bases). Trimming stripped 0 bases from V and 11 bases from J, with 13 bases between. Germline V CDR1 and CDR2: MGHRA, YSYEKL. The CDR3 sequence is 13 residues long. Written as DNA, the CDR3 is TGCGCCAGCAGCCAAGACAGGGGCCAGAGGGCTTTCTTT. Amino acids: CASSQDRGQRAFF.

Concerning this clonotype: A junction end diverges from the germline sequence, so it may reflect a read error. This chain connects TRBV6-2 or TRBV6-3 to TRBJ2-2; 9 positions agree with TRBD2. Germline CDR1 reads MNHEY; CDR2 reads SVGEGT. The CDR3 runs to 14 residues. CDR3 nucleotides: TGTGCCAGCAAGCTAGCGGGAAACAACGGGGAGCTGTTTTTT. Protein sequence: CASKLAGNNGELFF.

Points on this clonotype: Possible read error: a much larger clone is one base away. J is TRBJ2-7 and V is TRBV20-1, with D hard to call. Between the trimmed V and J ends, which lost 0 bases and 2 bases, there was a span of 14 bases. Germline V CDR1 and CDR2: DFQATT, SNEGSKA (reference sequence). CDR3 length: 15 amino acids. The CDR3 protein is CSAREAARRAYEQYF. In DNA form, the CDR3 reads TGCAGTGCTAGAGAGGCAGCGCGGAGAGCCTACGAGCAGTACTTC.

The chain has TRBV10-3 and TRBJ1-6; D unresolved. Trimming removed 3 bases at V and 7 bases at J, with 13 bases between. CDR1 ENHRY and CDR2 SYGVKD come from the germline V gene. The CDR3 totals 15 residues. This CDR3 is CAISETRTTNSPLHF. CDR3 DNA: TGTGCCATCAGTGAAACCAGGACGACCAATTCACCCCTCCACTTT.

This clonotype was seen once. The junction and the germline gene differ at one end; a read error may be behind it. This chain uses TRBV6-1 with TRBJ2-2; TRBD2 is a possible D gene (6 bases). CDR1 MNHNS and CDR2 SASEGT come from the germline V gene. The CDR3 sequence is 15 residues long. The CDR3 coding sequence is TGTGACAGCAGTTTACGGCGGTCGAACACCGGGGGGCTGTTTTTT. Encoded protein: CDSSLRRSNTGGLFF.

This clonotype was seen at least ten times. DNA for the CDR3: TGTGCCAGCAGCCTAAGGCGGAGGGCCGGTGAGCAGTTCTTC. It translates to CASSLRRRAGEQFF. The chain combines TRBV7-2 with TRBJ2-1, with TRBD2 as a possible D gene (6 bases). The CDR3 runs 14 residues. Germline assignment: CDR1 SGHTA and CDR2 FQGNSA. The germline V and J ends were trimmed by 5 bases and 9 bases, with 17 bases remaining between them.

This clonotype was found many times. V usage is TRBV6-4 and J usage is TRBJ1-1, with no clear D. The V end was cut by 0 bases, the J end by 8 bases, with 7 bases between. Germline CDR1 and CDR2: MRHNA and SNTAGT. The CDR3 is 12 residues long. CDR3 in amino acids: CASSDSSGEAFF. For the CDR3, the DNA is TGTGCCAGCAGTGACTCGAGCGGCGAAGCTTTCTTT.

This clonotype was seen repeatedly, ten times or more. For the CDR3, the DNA is TGTGCCAGCAGCCGTCGGGGACTAGCGGGAGGGGTGCGGGAGACCCAGTACTTC. Its translation is CASSRRGLAGGVRETQYF. This rearrangement joins TRBV7-2 to TRBJ2-5; TRBD2 aligns across 16 bases. The junction had 11 bases not matched to a gene; V was cut back by 5 bases and J by 5 bases. The germline CDR1 and CDR2 sequences are SGHTA and FQGNSA. This CDR3 is built from 18 residues.

Turning to this clonotype: A read error is possible here, since a much larger clone lies one base away. The chain employs TRBV18 and TRBJ1-3; the D is unclear. The V gene's germline CDR1 is KGHSH and CDR2 LQKENI. With 6 bases removed from V and 0 bases from J, the gap between germline ends came to 9 bases. This CDR3 region has 14 residues. For the CDR3, the DNA is TGTGCCAGCTCGGCCGAAAGCTCTGGAAACACCATATATTTT. It translates to CASSAESSGNTIYF.

A single count supports this clonotype. This may be a read error, as it is one base from a much larger clone. The gene calls are TRBV20-1 and TRBJ2-1, with a possible D match to TRBD1 (6 bases). Germline V CDR1 and CDR2: DFQATT, SNEGSKA (reference sequence). V lost 6 bases and J 5 bases, leaving 11 bases between the germline ends. The CDR3 is 12 amino acids. The CDR3 DNA is TGCAGTGCCTACCGACAGGACAATGAGCAGTTCTTC. Translation gives CSAYRQDNEQFF.